This T cell receptor beta chain was recovered during a study of OX40 agonist ivuxolimab in advanced cancers. As for the study in general: Patients enrolled in dose escalation were diagnosed with hepatocellular carcinoma, melanoma, renal cell or head and neck cancer. Overall study results and limits: At 0.1 to 3.0 mg/kg and by week 6, CD4+ and CD8+ T cells in the blood had expanded clonally.

With 1 base removed from V and 5 bases from J, the gap between germline ends came to 19 bases. Germline CDR1 reads SGHNT; CDR2 reads YENEEA. There are 17 residues in the CDR3. Sequencing was performed with immunoSEQ multiplex PCR; in TCRdb, only in-frame clones are kept and a portion is missing. The data show 75,000 to 95,000 clones, around 89% seen once. Only one count was recorded for this clone. Its antigen remains unidentified. The starting material was CD4+ or CD8+ T cells sorted from blood, obtained in a trial of the OX40 agonist ivuxolimab. The chain recombines TRBV11-3 with TRBJ2-3, with a weak D call TRBD2 (5 bases). This clonotype was obtained from an adult with an advanced solid tumor such as melanoma, head and neck, liver or kidney cancer. The CDR3 protein is CASSLGFASGRGDTQYF. CDR3 bases: TGTGCCAGCAGCTTAGGATTCGCCAGCGGTCGGGGAGATACGCAGTATTTT.